This T cell receptor beta chain was sequenced in a study of OX40 agonist ivuxolimab in advanced cancers. Sequenced by immunoSEQ multiplex PCR; TCRdb stores in-frame clones only, minus some. The sample shows 20,000 to 30,000 clones, 80% to 90% of them seen only once. As for this clone: As yet, its antigen is unknown.

Study conclusions and caveats: Relative to CD4+, CD8+ T cells held more expanded clones on average. Some of the lowest clonal expansion was seen in partial responders at 0.1-3.0 mg/kg.

This CDR3 has 13 amino acids. Germline CDR1 and CDR2: MGHDK and SYGVNS. The V end was cut by 2 bases, the J end by 11 bases, with 15 bases between. Anyone with autoimmune disease history or systemic immunosuppression was excluded. Drawing of blood for sampling happened at baseline, at cycle 4 day 1, and at cycle 7 day 1. The sequences come from CD4+ or CD8+ T cells sorted from blood, collected in a trial of the OX40 agonist ivuxolimab. The clonotype was recovered from an adult with an advanced solid tumor such as melanoma, head and neck, liver or kidney cancer. This chain uses TRBV25-1 with TRBJ1-1; unclear D gene. This chain's CDR3 is CASSEDLEKLAFF. The CDR3 bases are TGTGCCAGCAGTGAAGACTTGGAGAAGCTGGCTTTCTTT. Full variable domain (remainder filled in from reference TRBV25-1 and TRBJ1-1): EADIYQTPRYLVIGTGKKITLECSQTMGHDKMYWYQQDPGMELHLIHYSYGVNSTEKGDLSSESTVSRIRTEHFPLTLESARPSHTSQYLCASSEDLEKLAFFGQGTRLTVV.